This TCR beta chain was identified in a study of shared clonotypes between healthy human individuals. As for the study in general: Researchers assigned three CD4 naive, three CD4 memory, two CD8 naive and one CD8 memory plate to each donor. Study findings and constraints: Generally, naive subsets (rather than memory subsets) showed larger estimated richness.

As to this clone: Its antigen is unknown.

In the naive CD8 group, cells lacked CD45RO and were positively selected for CCR7, so terminally differentiated effector memory CD45RA+ cells were left out. The DNA input per sorted-subset replicate PCR was around 200 ng, corresponding to 28,000 or so T cell genomes. This table comes from immunoSEQ multiplex PCR, and its TCRdb copy is limited to in-frame clones, with some not included. The sample lists a few million clones, 93% seen once, with around 1.8% in the top ten. Germline V lookup: CDR1 SGHDN, CDR2 FVKESK. The CDR3 totals 15 residues. The V and J ends lost 1 base and 4 bases respectively, with 13 bases between them.

The sequence derives from a man aged 18-30 years in good health. Some clones in this sample may be carry-over from other donors' samples. The chain joins TRBV14 to TRBJ1-2; no firm D call. Sequencing was done on a sample of naive CD8+ T cells from PBMCs. As DNA, the CDR3 is TGTGCCAGCAGCCAAGTCGAAGGAATTGCCTATGGCTACACCTTC. Translation gives CASSQVEGIAYGYTF.